A selection of T cell receptor beta chains follows, all from one sample in a study of CD8+ T cells in alopecia areata. The protocol was immunoSEQ multiplex PCR, while the TCRdb copy is restricted to in-frame clones and leaves out a portion. The repertoire has roughly 100,000 clones, approximately 84% of them found once; the top ten carry 11%. This specimen consisted of CD8+ T cells sorted from blood, obtained at approximately week 30, from a patient treated with tofacitinib. The receptors originated from a human donor with alopecia areata. The CDR3 runs from the conserved cysteine through the conserved F or W. The D gene is left open where the match is weak. Clone size is stated in some rows and not others, as once, few, many or a class when expanded.

CDR3aa: CASSLTSSYEQYF; CDR3nt: TGTGCCAGCAGCTTGACTAGTTCCTACGAGCAGTACTTC; j_gene: TRBJ2-7; abundance: few; v_gene: TRBV5-4; d_gene: NA
CDR3aa: CSVLVPVQAQYF; CDR3nt: TGCAGCGTTCTTGTTCCGGTGCAGGCCCAGTACTTC; j_gene: TRBJ2-5; abundance: NA; v_gene: TRBV29-1; d_gene: NA
CDR3aa: CASSATGDPTYEQYF; CDR3nt: TGTGCCAGCAGCGCGACAGGGGACCCTACCTACGAGCAGTACTTC; j_gene: TRBJ2-7; abundance: NA; v_gene: TRBV9; d_gene: TRBD1
CDR3aa: CASSLTGVLSYEQYF; CDR3nt: TGTGCCAGCAGTCTCACAGGGGTCCTCTCCTACGAGCAGTACTTC; j_gene: TRBJ2-7; abundance: NA; v_gene: TRBV27; d_gene: TRBD1
CDR3aa: CASSIGQGNPEAFF; CDR3nt: TGTGCCAGTAGTATAGGACAGGGGAATCCTGAAGCTTTCTTT; j_gene: TRBJ1-1; abundance: NA; v_gene: TRBV19; d_gene: TRBD1
CDR3aa: CASSSSKTGQNTEAFF; CDR3nt: TGTGCCAGTAGTTCCTCCAAGACAGGTCAGAACACTGAAGCTTTCTTT; j_gene: TRBJ1-1; abundance: NA; v_gene: TRBV19; d_gene: NA
CDR3aa: CASSPEGGPLEQYF; CDR3nt: TGTGCCAGCTCGCCGGAGGGAGGGCCCCTCGAGCAGTACTTC; j_gene: TRBJ2-7; abundance: NA; v_gene: TRBV18; d_gene: TRBD2
CDR3aa: CASSIAGNEQFF; CDR3nt: TGTGCCAGTAGTATAGCGGGTAATGAGCAGTTCTTC; j_gene: TRBJ2-1; abundance: NA; v_gene: TRBV19; d_gene: NA
CDR3aa: CASSNYNEQFF; CDR3nt: TGTGCCAGCAGCAATTACAATGAGCAGTTCTTC; j_gene: TRBJ2-1; abundance: once; v_gene: TRBV6-5; d_gene: NA
CDR3aa: CSVRLPGLAENNEQFF; CDR3nt: TGCAGCGTCCGTCTACCAGGACTAGCGGAGAACAATGAGCAGTTCTTC; j_gene: TRBJ2-1; abundance: few; v_gene: TRBV29-1; d_gene: TRBD2
CDR3aa: CASSFYGGEQYF; CDR3nt: TGTGCCAGCAGCTTCTACGGGGGCGAGCAGTACTTC; j_gene: TRBJ2-7; abundance: once; v_gene: TRBV11-2; d_gene: NA
CDR3aa: CASSTSDRSSYNEQFF; CDR3nt: TGTGCCAGCAGTACCTCGGACAGGAGCTCCTACAATGAGCAGTTCTTC; j_gene: TRBJ2-1; abundance: NA; v_gene: TRBV27; d_gene: TRBD1
CDR3aa: CASSLEGTGELFF; CDR3nt: TGTGCCAGCAGCTTGGAGGGGACCGGGGAGCTGTTTTTT; j_gene: TRBJ2-2; abundance: NA; v_gene: TRBV7-8; d_gene: NA
CDR3aa: CASSSAYEQYF; CDR3nt: TGTGCCAGCAGCTCGGCCTACGAGCAGTACTTC; j_gene: TRBJ2-7; abundance: NA; v_gene: TRBV5-6; d_gene: NA
CDR3aa: CASSFVKGPLYNEQFF; CDR3nt: TGTGCCAGCAGCTTTGTTAAGGGGCCCCTGTACAATGAGCAGTTCTTC; j_gene: TRBJ2-1; abundance: NA; v_gene: TRBV7-2; d_gene: NA
CDR3aa: CASSLVMGETQYF; CDR3nt: TGTGCCAGCAGCTTAGTAATGGGAGAGACCCAGTACTTC; j_gene: TRBJ2-5; abundance: NA; v_gene: TRBV7-9; d_gene: NA
CDR3aa: CASSLPPGQGADNEQFF; CDR3nt: TGTGCCAGCAGCTTACCTCCGGGACAGGGGGCGGACAATGAGCAGTTCTTC; j_gene: TRBJ2-1; abundance: NA; v_gene: TRBV7-9; d_gene: TRBD1
CDR3aa: CASSSLTGGYETQYF; CDR3nt: TGTGCCAGCAGTTCCCTGACAGGGGGCTATGAGACCCAGTACTTC; j_gene: TRBJ2-5; abundance: few; v_gene: TRBV25-1; d_gene: TRBD1
CDR3aa: CASVDSVTDTQYF; CDR3nt: TGTGCCAGCGTAGATTCGGTCACAGATACGCAGTATTTT; j_gene: TRBJ2-3; abundance: few; v_gene: TRBV21-1; d_gene: NA
CDR3aa: CASSLGRGAYNEQFF; CDR3nt: TGTGCCAGCAGTTTAGGGAGGGGCGCCTACAATGAGCAGTTCTTC; j_gene: TRBJ2-1; abundance: NA; v_gene: TRBV27; d_gene: TRBD2
CDR3aa: CASGSEQFF; CDR3nt: TGCGCCAGCGGGTCTGAGCAGTTCTTC; j_gene: TRBJ2-1; abundance: NA; v_gene: TRBV4-1; d_gene: NA
CDR3aa: CASSRVGYNTEAFF; CDR3nt: TGTGCCAGCTCCCGGGTCGGATACAACACTGAAGCTTTCTTT; j_gene: TRBJ1-1; abundance: NA; v_gene: TRBV27; d_gene: NA
CDR3aa: CASSQVVRVYGYTF; CDR3nt: TGCGCCAGCAGCCAAGTTGTCAGGGTCTATGGCTACACCTTC; j_gene: TRBJ1-2; abundance: NA; v_gene: TRBV4-1; d_gene: NA
CDR3aa: CASNPRGTNEQYF; CDR3nt: TGCGCCAGCAATCCTCGGGGGACTAACGAGCAGTACTTC; j_gene: TRBJ2-7; abundance: NA; v_gene: TRBV10-2; d_gene: TRBD2
CDR3aa: CASSVGPGVRETQYF; CDR3nt: TGCGCCAGCAGCGTAGGACCAGGGGTTCGGGAGACCCAGTACTTC; j_gene: TRBJ2-5; abundance: NA; v_gene: TRBV5-1; d_gene: NA
CDR3aa: CASSRYGTGGTYGYTF; CDR3nt: TGTGCCAGCAGCCGATATGGGACAGGGGGTACCTATGGCTACACCTTC; j_gene: TRBJ1-2; abundance: NA; v_gene: TRBV27; d_gene: TRBD1
CDR3aa: CASSVAGGPYEQYF; CDR3nt: TGTGCCAGCAGCGTAGCGGGGGGGCCCTACGAGCAGTACTTC; j_gene: TRBJ2-7; abundance: NA; v_gene: TRBV9; d_gene: TRBD2
CDR3aa: CASHSEDEQFF; CDR3nt: TGTGCCAGCCATAGCGAGGATGAGCAGTTCTTC; j_gene: TRBJ2-1; abundance: NA; v_gene: TRBV2; d_gene: NA
CDR3aa: CASSHTSPGELFF; CDR3nt: TGTGCCAGCAGCCATACCAGTCCCGGGGAGCTGTTTTTT; j_gene: TRBJ2-2; abundance: NA; v_gene: TRBV14; d_gene: NA
CDR3aa: CSPRRVEETQYF; CDR3nt: TGCAGCCCCAGACGGGTCGAAGAGACCCAGTACTTC; j_gene: TRBJ2-5; abundance: NA; v_gene: TRBV29-1; d_gene: NA
CDR3aa: CSVGTGFSYEQYF; CDR3nt: TGCAGCGTCGGGACAGGGTTCTCCTACGAGCAGTACTTC; j_gene: TRBJ2-7; abundance: NA; v_gene: TRBV29-1; d_gene: TRBD1
CDR3aa: CASSDGTGIGNEQFF; CDR3nt: TGTGCCAGCAGTGATGGGACGGGCATAGGGAATGAGCAGTTCTTC; j_gene: TRBJ2-1; abundance: NA; v_gene: TRBV25-1; d_gene: NA
CDR3aa: CASSPRTDNTEAFF; CDR3nt: TGCGCCAGCAGCCCCCGGACAGATAACACTGAAGCTTTCTTT; j_gene: TRBJ1-1; abundance: NA; v_gene: TRBV5-1; d_gene: NA
CDR3aa: CASSYGDGETQYF; CDR3nt: TGTGCCAGCAGTTACGGCGACGGGGAGACCCAGTACTTC; j_gene: TRBJ2-5; abundance: few; v_gene: TRBV6-5; d_gene: NA
CDR3aa: CASKVAGGLNEQFF; CDR3nt: TGTGCCAGTAAGGTAGCGGGAGGACTCAATGAGCAGTTCTTC; j_gene: TRBJ2-1; abundance: NA; v_gene: TRBV19; d_gene: TRBD2
CDR3aa: CASSRQATNQPQHF; CDR3nt: TGTGCCAGCAGCCGACAGGCTACAAATCAGCCCCAGCATTTT; j_gene: TRBJ1-5; abundance: NA; v_gene: TRBV9; d_gene: NA
CDR3aa: CASSQVWVAGELFF; CDR3nt: TGCGCCAGCAGCCAAGTTTGGGTGGCCGGGGAGCTGTTTTTT; j_gene: TRBJ2-2; abundance: NA; v_gene: TRBV4-1; d_gene: NA
CDR3aa: CASSFLTRMGETQYF; CDR3nt: TGTGCCAGCAGTTTTCTGACCCGGATGGGAGAGACCCAGTACTTC; j_gene: TRBJ2-5; abundance: NA; v_gene: TRBV27; d_gene: NA
CDR3aa: CASSNPGTGNYEQYF; CDR3nt: TGCGCCAGCAGCAACCCTGGGACAGGGAACTACGAGCAGTACTTC; j_gene: TRBJ2-7; abundance: NA; v_gene: TRBV5-1; d_gene: TRBD1
CDR3aa: CAWSISYEQYF; CDR3nt: TGTGCCTGGAGTATTTCCTACGAGCAGTACTTC; j_gene: TRBJ2-7; abundance: NA; v_gene: TRBV30; d_gene: NA
CDR3aa: CASSLDTSGSSYEQYF; CDR3nt: TGCGCCAGCAGCTTGGACACTAGCGGGAGCTCCTACGAGCAGTACTTC; j_gene: TRBJ2-7; abundance: NA; v_gene: TRBV5-1; d_gene: TRBD2